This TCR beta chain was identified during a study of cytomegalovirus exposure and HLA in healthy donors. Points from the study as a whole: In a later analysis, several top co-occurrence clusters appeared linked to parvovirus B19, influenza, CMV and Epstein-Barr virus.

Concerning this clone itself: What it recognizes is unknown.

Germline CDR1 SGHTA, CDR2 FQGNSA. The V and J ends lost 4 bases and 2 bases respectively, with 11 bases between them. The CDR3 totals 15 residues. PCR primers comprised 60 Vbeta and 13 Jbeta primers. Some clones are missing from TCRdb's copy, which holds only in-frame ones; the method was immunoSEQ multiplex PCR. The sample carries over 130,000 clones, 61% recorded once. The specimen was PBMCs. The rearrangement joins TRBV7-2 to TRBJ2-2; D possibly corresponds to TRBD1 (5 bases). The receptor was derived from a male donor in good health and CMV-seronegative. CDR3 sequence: CASSSGHYNTGELFF. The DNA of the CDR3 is TGTGCCAGCAGCTCCGGACATTATAACACCGGGGAGCTGTTTTTT.